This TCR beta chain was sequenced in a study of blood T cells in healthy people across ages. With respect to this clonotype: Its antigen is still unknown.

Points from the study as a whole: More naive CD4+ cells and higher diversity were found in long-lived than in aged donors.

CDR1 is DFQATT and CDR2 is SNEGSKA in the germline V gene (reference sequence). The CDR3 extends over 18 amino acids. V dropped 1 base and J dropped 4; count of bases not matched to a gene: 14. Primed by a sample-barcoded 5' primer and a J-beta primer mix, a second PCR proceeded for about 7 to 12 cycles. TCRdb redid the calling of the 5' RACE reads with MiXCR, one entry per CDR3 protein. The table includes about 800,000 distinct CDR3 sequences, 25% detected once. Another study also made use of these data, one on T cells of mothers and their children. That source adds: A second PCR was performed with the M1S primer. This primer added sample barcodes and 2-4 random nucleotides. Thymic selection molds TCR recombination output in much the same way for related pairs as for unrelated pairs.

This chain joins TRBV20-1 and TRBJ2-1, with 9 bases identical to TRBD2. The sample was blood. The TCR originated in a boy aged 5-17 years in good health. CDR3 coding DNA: TGCAGTGCTAGAGGGGGGTTGGTCAGCGGGGGGCTATACAATGAGCAGTTCTTC. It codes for CSARGGLVSGGLYNEQFF.